The 9 T cell receptor beta chains reported below all come from one sample, sequenced in a study of naive and memory T cell subsets. The library had UMIs added by 3' ligation of an oligonucleotide to TCR cDNA. Ligated cDNA underwent four rounds of PCR with nested alpha and beta constant region primers and SP2. Each CDR3 protein gets one entry after TCRdb re-called the 5' RACE reads with MiXCR. The sample records 50,000 to 60,000 distinct CDR3 sequences, 7.6% being singletons. These TCRs come from a female donor in good health.

This clonotype was seen at least ten times. V is TRBV7-9 and J is TRBJ1-5; 10 nucleotides align to TRBD1. From germline, CDR1 is SEHNR and CDR2 FQNEAQ (reference sequence). The CDR3 contains 14 residues. V was clipped by 6 bases and J by 5 bases; unmatched bases: 4. The CDR3 here is CASSFGQGDQPQHF. The CDR3 nucleotides read TGTGCCAGCAGTTTCGGACAGGGGGATCAGCCCCAGCATTTT.

There are many counts of this clonotype. The V and J genes are TRBV3-1 and TRBJ2-1; D remains ambiguous. V was cut by 2 bases and J by 9 bases, with 14 bases left in between. Germline CDR1 LGHDT, CDR2 YNNKEL (reference sequence). CDR3 length: 14 amino acids. CDR3 protein: CASSQFSWWSEQFF. CDR3 nucleotide sequence: TGTGCCAGCAGCCAATTCTCTTGGTGGAGTGAGCAGTTCTTC.

This clonotype has more than one count but fewer than ten. The CDR3 sequence: CASTQQGGDTF. The CDR3 DNA reads as TGTGCCAGCACTCAACAGGGCGGCGACACCTTC. This sequence joins TRBV12-3 or TRBV12-4 and TRBJ1-2; D possibly corresponds to TRBD1 (6 bases). The germline V and J ends were trimmed by 7 bases and 12 bases, with 15 bases remaining between them. The CDR3 runs to 11 residues.

The chain recombines TRBV20-1 with TRBJ2-5; 9 bases line up with TRBD2. This CDR3 comprises 15 residues. Germline trimming cut 1 base from V and 4 bases from J; bases unmatched to any gene: 7. In germline, CDR1 is DFQATT, CDR2 SNEGSKA (reference sequence). The CDR3 spells CSARGSSGGRETQYF. CDR3 DNA sequence: TGCAGTGCTAGAGGATCGAGCGGGGGGAGAGAGACCCAGTACTTC.

A few counts support this clonotype. The J gene is TRBJ1-6, the V gene TRBV10-3; no definite D call. Trimming took off 4 bases at V and 7 bases at J, with 5 bases between the two ends. Germline lookup yields CDR1 ENHRY and CDR2 SYGVKD. This CDR3 spans 12 amino acids. The CDR3 here is CAISADNSPLHF. In DNA form, the CDR3 reads TGTGCCATCAGTGCGGACAATTCACCCCTCCACTTT.

This clonotype was observed many times. The J gene is TRBJ1-1, the V gene TRBV7-9, with D maybe TRBD1 (6 bases). In germline, CDR1 is SEHNR, CDR2 FQNEAQ (reference sequence). CDR3 length: 12 residues. V lost 5 bases to trimming and J lost 9 bases, with 13 bases between them. The CDR3 region is CASSLRTEKAFF. The DNA of the CDR3 is TGTGCCAGCAGCCTAAGGACAGAAAAAGCTTTCTTT.

This clonotype showed up just a few times. This chain joins TRBV2 and TRBJ2-1; no definite D call. The length of the CDR3 is 15 residues. V was cut by 6 bases and J by 4 bases, with 16 bases left in between. Germline lookup yields CDR1 SNHLY and CDR2 FYNNEI. The CDR3 sequence is CASSRPSPPYNEQFF. For the CDR3, the DNA is TGTGCCAGCAGCCGACCTTCTCCGCCTTACAATGAGCAGTTCTTC.

The chain carries TRBV5-6 and TRBJ1-5, with TRBD1 matching over 8 bases. V trimming: 2 bases; J trimming: 6 bases; junction bases outside the gene matches: 10. CDR3 size: 16 residues. Germline V lookup: CDR1 SGHDT, CDR2 YYEEEE. DNA for the CDR3: TGTGCCAGCAGCTTCGGAGACAGGGGACTTTTTCAGCCCCAGCATTTT. This translates into CASSFGDRGLFQPQHF.

The chain recombines TRBV20-1 with TRBJ1-6, with D tentatively TRBD1 (5 bases). CDR3 length: 16 amino acids. Trimming cost V 0 bases and J 4 bases, with 13 bases left between them. Looked up from germline, CDR1 is DFQATT and CDR2 is SNEGSKA (reference sequence). CDR3 in amino acids: CSARDRGGNYNSPLHF. For the CDR3, the DNA is TGCAGTGCTAGAGATCGGGGGGGGAATTATAATTCACCCCTCCACTTT.